This is a list of T cell receptor beta chains from one sample in a study of shared clonotypes between healthy human individuals. Libraries were prepared by immunoSEQ multiplex PCR; TCRdb keeps only in-frame clonotypes and omits some of them. The table includes roughly 590,000 clones, about 95% detected once. Sequenced material: naive CD8+ T cells sorted from blood. These receptors came from a woman under 40 in good health. Both conserved end residues are part of each CDR3. The D gene is left open where the match is weak. For some rows the clone size is stated as once, few or many, or as a class when expanded; others skip it.

D	V	size	J	CDR3	DNA
-	TRBV27	-	TRBJ1-1	CASSLSRGTEAFF	TGTGCCAGCAGTTTATCTCGGGGAACCGAAGCTTTCTTT
-	TRBV6-5	-	TRBJ2-7	CATLPREGPYEQYF	TGTGCCACACTACCCAGAGAGGGTCCCTACGAGCAGTACTTC
TRBD2	TRBV28	-	TRBJ2-2	CASLNIDLAASNGELFF	TGTGCCAGCTTGAACATTGACCTAGCGGCCTCGAACGGGGAGCTGTTTTTT
TRBD2	TRBV4-1	-	TRBJ2-7	CASSQVGLASTSEQYF	TGCGCCAGCAGCCAAGTCGGACTAGCCTCCACGTCCGAGCAGTACTTC
TRBD1	TRBV10-3	-	TRBJ1-1	CAISEGTGATEAFF	TGTGCCATCAGTGAGGGGACAGGGGCCACTGAAGCTTTCTTT
-	TRBV7-9	few	TRBJ2-7	CASSFVPDGGYEQYF	TGTGCCAGCAGCTTTGTTCCGGACGGAGGCTACGAGCAGTACTTC
-	TRBV5-8	-	TRBJ2-7	CASSFVDRTYEQYF	TGTGCCAGCAGCTTCGTTGACAGAACCTACGAGCAGTACTTC
-	TRBV13	-	TRBJ2-2	CASSPTTAGELFF	TGTGCCAGCAGCCCTACCACTGCCGGGGAGCTGTTTTTT
-	TRBV27	-	TRBJ2-7	CASRGEVGSYEQYF	TGTGCCAGCAGAGGGGAGGTAGGGTCCTACGAGCAGTACTTC
-	TRBV5-1	-	TRBJ2-2	CASGPGEVTGELFF	TGCGCCAGCGGACCAGGCGAGGTCACCGGGGAGCTGTTTTTT
-	TRBV28	-	TRBJ1-1	CASSFYRVETEAFF	TGTGCCAGCAGTTTTTACAGGGTAGAGACTGAAGCTTTCTTT
TRBD2	TRBV30	-	TRBJ2-7	CAWSARENPSYEQYF	TGTGCCTGGAGTGCGCGGGAGAACCCCTCCTACGAGCAGTACTTC
-	TRBV27	-	TRBJ1-2	CASSFGEGPGYTF	TGTGCCAGCAGTTTTGGTGAGGGACCTGGCTACACCTTC
-	TRBV13	-	TRBJ2-4	CASSLVRGRGNIQYF	TGTGCCAGCAGCTTAGTAAGGGGGAGGGGAAACATTCAGTACTTC
TRBD2	TRBV9	-	TRBJ2-5	CASSEPLAGAETQYF	TGTGCCAGCAGCGAGCCCCTAGCGGGAGCTGAGACCCAGTACTTC
-	TRBV28	-	TRBJ2-7	CASSKGDFYEQYF	TGTGCCAGCAGTAAAGGGGATTTCTACGAGCAGTACTTC
TRBD1	TRBV11-2	-	TRBJ2-7	CASSLDRYEQYF	TGTGCCAGCAGCTTGGACAGGTACGAGCAGTACTTC
-	TRBV28	once	TRBJ2-2	CASSPLRGGSRRELFF	TGTGCCAGCAGCCCTCTCCGTGGGGGGTCCAGAAGGGAGCTGTTTTTT
TRBD1	TRBV28	-	TRBJ1-3	CASSFRGLGNTIYF	TGTGCCAGCAGTTTTAGGGGGCTGGGAAACACCATATATTTT
-	TRBV7-2	-	TRBJ1-5	CASSPGTTYQPQHF	TGTGCCAGCAGCCCCGGGACAACCTATCAGCCCCAGCATTTT
TRBD2	TRBV29-1	-	TRBJ2-1	CSVEDFRAGGPYNEQFF	TGCAGCGTTGAAGATTTTCGAGCGGGAGGGCCCTACAATGAGCAGTTCTTC
-	TRBV9	-	TRBJ2-1	CASSVELDGNEQFF	TGTGCCAGCAGCGTAGAGTTGGACGGCAATGAGCAGTTCTTC
TRBD1	TRBV19	-	TRBJ2-1	CASTEGTGGYNEQFF	TGTGCCAGTACTGAGGGGACAGGGGGCTACAATGAGCAGTTCTTC
-	TRBV2	-	TRBJ2-3	CAGGPGPGYTQYF	TGTGCCGGAGGCCCCGGACCCGGGTATACGCAGTATTTT
-	TRBV19	-	TRBJ1-4	CASSEGGNEKLFF	TGTGCCAGTAGTGAAGGGGGTAATGAAAAACTGTTTTTT
TRBD2	TRBV7-8	-	TRBJ2-3	CASSGLGTYTDTQYF	TGTGCCAGCAGCGGACTAGGGACTTACACAGATACGCAGTATTTT
TRBD2	TRBV7-7	-	TRBJ2-5	CASSLGGGQETQYF	TGTGCCAGCAGCTTAGGGGGGGGCCAAGAGACCCAGTACTTC
-	TRBV5-6	-	TRBJ2-3	CASSWWDSGTTDTQYF	TGTGCCAGCAGCTGGTGGGATTCTGGAACCACAGATACGCAGTATTTT
-	TRBV6-6	-	TRBJ2-7	CASSERRGRVLEQYF	TGTGCCAGCAGCGAACGCAGGGGAAGGGTACTAGAGCAGTACTTC
-	TRBV28	-	TRBJ2-5	CASSPAGPTRFPQETQYF	TGTGCCAGCAGTCCCGCCGGCCCGACTAGATTCCCTCAAGAGACCCAGTACTTC
-	TRBV7-9	-	TRBJ2-5	CASSLGRRETQYF	TGTGCCAGCAGCTTAGGGAGAAGGGAGACCCAGTACTTC
-	TRBV7-8	-	TRBJ2-7	CASSPLSPPEQYF	TGTGCCAGCAGCCCACTTTCGCCTCCCGAGCAGTACTTC
-	TRBV7-6	-	TRBJ2-7	CASSLGPAEASYEQYF	TGTGCCAGCAGCTTAGGTCCAGCGGAGGCATCCTACGAGCAGTACTTC
-	TRBV28	-	TRBJ2-3	CASSHGPSDTQYF	TGTGCCAGCAGCCACGGGCCCTCGGATACGCAGTATTTT
TRBD2	TRBV5-1	-	TRBJ2-3	CASRDSGMFPDTQYF	TGCGCCAGCAGGGATAGCGGGATGTTTCCAGATACGCAGTATTTT
TRBD1	TRBV7-7	once	TRBJ2-1	CASSPRDSYNEQFF	TGTGCCAGCAGCCCTCGGGACAGCTACAATGAGCAGTTCTTC
TRBD1	TRBV27	-	TRBJ1-4	CASSVLSGTAHEKLFF	TGTGCCAGCAGTGTCTTATCCGGGACAGCCCATGAAAAACTGTTTTTT
-	TRBV30	-	TRBJ2-7	CAWSVVTGDSEQYF	TGTGCCTGGAGTGTAGTAACGGGGGATAGCGAGCAGTACTTC
-	TRBV5-4	-	TRBJ1-2	CASSQLGDSFYGYTF	TGTGCCAGCAGCCAACTGGGGGACTCTTTTTATGGCTACACCTTC
-	TRBV25-1	-	TRBJ2-3	CATSQANTDTQYF	TGTGCCACCTCCCAGGCGAACACAGATACGCAGTATTTT
-	TRBV27	-	TRBJ1-5	CASSMLGPNQPQHF	TGTGCCAGCAGTATGTTGGGGCCTAATCAGCCCCAGCATTTT
TRBD2	TRBV5-4	once	TRBJ2-1	CASSLALAGVDNEQFF	TGTGCCAGCAGCTTGGCTTTAGCGGGAGTCGACAATGAGCAGTTCTTC
-	TRBV6-1	-	TRBJ2-1	CASSFRQANNEQFF	TGTGCCAGCAGTTTCAGACAGGCGAACAATGAGCAGTTCTTC
-	TRBV5-4	-	TRBJ2-5	CASSWWGETQYF	TGTGCCAGCAGCTGGTGGGGGGAGACCCAGTACTTC
TRBD1	TRBV18	-	TRBJ1-4	CASSPGTDNEKLFF	TGTGCCAGCTCACCGGGGACAGATAATGAAAAACTGTTTTTT
-	TRBV29-1	-	TRBJ2-7	CSVVNPEGSYEQYF	TGCAGCGTTGTTAACCCCGAGGGCTCCTACGAGCAGTACTTC